These 24 T cell receptor beta chains were sequenced from one sample in a study of cytomegalovirus exposure and HLA in healthy donors. Only in-frame clones appear in the TCRdb table, and some are missing; sequencing was by immunoSEQ multiplex PCR. The table lists about 160,000 clones, 65% to 90% of them singletons. Sequenced: PBMCs. The source is a woman aged 18-29 years in good health and CMV-seronegative.

The V gene is TRBV7-9, the J gene TRBJ2-3; D is possibly TRBD1 (8 bases). Per the germline V gene, CDR1 is SEHNR and CDR2 is FQNEAQ (reference sequence). The ends were cut back, 5 bases at V and 6 bases at J, with 18 bases in the middle. CDR3 length: 15 residues. The CDR3 nucleotides are TGTGCCAGCAGCCAAGGACAGGGAGGGGGCGATACGCAGTATTTT. Its translation is CASSQGQGGGDTQYF.

The chain employs TRBV6-5 and TRBJ2-1; 10 nucleotides agree with TRBD2. This CDR3 contains 14 residues. Germline V gene sequence: CDR1 MNHEY, CDR2 SVGAGI. After removal of 6 bases from V and 10 bases from J, the junction contained 9 bases not matched to a gene. CDR3 nucleotide sequence: TGTGCCAGCAGCCCGATCTCACTAGCGGGGGAGCAGTTCTTC. As protein: CASSPISLAGEQFF.

This rearrangement joins TRBV6-5 to TRBJ2-7; TRBD1 matches at 8 bases. Germline CDR1 and CDR2: MNHEY and SVGAGI. Trimming took 2 bases from V and 5 from J; bases not matched to a gene: 8. The CDR3 sequence is 15 residues long. Here the CDR3 reads CASSYTYSGGDEQYF. The CDR3 nucleotides are TGTGCCAGCAGTTACACGTATTCAGGGGGCGACGAGCAGTACTTC.

V gene TRBV4-3 combines with J gene TRBJ1-5, with D perhaps TRBD1 (6 bases). Trimming took off 0 bases at V and 4 bases at J, with 13 bases between the two ends. Per germline, CDR1 LGHNA and CDR2 YSLEER. This CDR3 is built from 16 residues. As DNA, the CDR3 is TGCGCCAGCAGCCAAGATGCCAGGGGAAGGAATCAGCCCCAGCATTTT. Protein product: CASSQDARGRNQPQHF.

This clone was counted between two and nine times. The gene calls are TRBV29-1 and TRBJ1-2; 7 bases align to TRBD1. Germline loops: CDR1 SQVTM, CDR2 ANQGSEA. The V gene end was trimmed by 6 bases and the J gene end by 8 bases; junction bases not matched to a gene: 6. CDR3 length: 11 amino acids. The CDR3: CSVLGQEGYTF. In nucleotides, the CDR3 is TGCAGCGTCCTCGGACAGGAGGGCTACACCTTC.

The gene calls are TRBV4-3 and TRBJ1-1; TRBD1 aligns across 8 bases. The ends lost 4 bases at V and 4 bases at J; junction bases unmatched: 17. Germline V gene data show CDR1 as LGHNA and CDR2 as YSLEER. The CDR3 sequence is 18 residues long. The DNA for the CDR3 is TGCGCCAGCAGCCGCTCGAACGCACAGGGGGTCTATGCCACTGAAGCTTTCTTT. This codes for CASSRSNAQGVYATEAFF.

V usage is TRBV19 and J usage is TRBJ2-5; a weak D match, TRBD2 (6 bases). The ends were cut back, 3 bases at V and 3 bases at J, with 17 bases in the middle. Germline CDR1 is LNHDA and CDR2 is SQIVND (reference sequence). The CDR3 is 16 residues long. The CDR3 sequence: CASSMSSGMYEETQYF. The CDR3 DNA is TGTGCCAGTAGTATGAGTAGCGGTATGTATGAAGAGACCCAGTACTTC.

This chain uses TRBV18 with TRBJ1-3, with TRBD1 identical over 7 bases. The V and J ends lost 5 bases and 0 bases, in that order; junction bases with no gene match: 4. Germline CDR1 and CDR2: KGHSH and LQKENI. The length of the CDR3 is 15 residues. As DNA, the CDR3 is TGTGCCAGCTCATTCGGACAGGACTCTGGAAACACCATATATTTT. Amino acids: CASSFGQDSGNTIYF.

This clone occurred once. J is TRBJ1-1 and V is TRBV5-4, with D tentatively TRBD1 (5 bases). The CDR3 has 15 residues. Germline V gene data show CDR1 as SGHNT and CDR2 as YYREEE (reference sequence). V was clipped by 3 bases and J by 0 bases, with 12 bases between them. The CDR3 reads CASSSWTTLNTEAFF. The DNA for the CDR3 is TGTGCCAGCAGCTCCTGGACAACACTGAACACTGAAGCTTTCTTT. Using reference TRBV5-4 and TRBJ1-1 for the parts outside the CDR3, the full variable domain is ETGVTQSPTHLIKTRGQQVTLRCSSQSGHNTVSWYQQALGQGPQFIFQYYREEENGRGNFPPRFSGLQFPNYSSELNVNALELDDSALYLCASSSWTTLNTEAFFGQGTRLTVV.

The chain is built from TRBV10-3 and TRBJ1-1, with D possibly TRBD1 on 5 matching bases. The CDR3 is made up of 14 amino acids. Germline CDR1 and CDR2: ENHRY and SYGVKD. Trimming stripped 5 bases from V and 9 bases from J, with 19 bases between. CDR3 nucleotide sequence: TGTGCCATCAGTTCCCCAGGGCAGGGCGGCCAAGCTTTCTTT. Translation gives CAISSPGQGGQAFF.

V gene TRBV5-1 combines with J gene TRBJ2-7; 12 bases are shared with TRBD1. With V trimmed by 2 bases and J by 5 bases, 2 bases remained unmatched. This CDR3 is built from 14 residues. Germline V gene sequence: CDR1 SGHRS, CDR2 YFSETQ. CDR3 region: CASSLGTGGDEQYF. The CDR3 DNA follows: TGCGCCAGCAGCTTAGGGACAGGGGGCGACGAGCAGTACTTC.

V and J are TRBV6-5 and TRBJ1-5; possibly TRBD1 for D (6 bases). The CDR3 consists of 15 residues. V shed 6 bases and J shed 1 base, with 13 bases lying between them. Per germline, CDR1 MNHEY and CDR2 SVGAGI. In nucleotides, the CDR3 is TGTGCCAGCAGCACGGACAGATTAAGCAATCAGCCCCAGCATTTT. It specifies CASSTDRLSNQPQHF.

The chain uses TRBV5-3 and TRBJ1-1; D not certain. TRBV5-3 is reported as an ORF; its role is uncertain. The CDR3 is 11 amino acids. The V end lost 1 base, the J end lost 5 bases, and 3 bases lay between the germline ends. The CDR3 DNA reads as TGTGCCAGAAGCTTGCCGACTGAAGCTTTCTTT. This encodes CARSLPTEAFF.

The chain is built from TRBV5-1 and TRBJ1-1, with TRBD1 as a possible D gene (6 bases). The germline gives CDR1 SGHRS, CDR2 YFSETQ. Deletions cut 4 bases from V and 0 bases from J, with 7 bases between. CDR3 length: 13 residues. Here the CDR3 DNA reads TGCGCCAGCAGCGACAGGCTGAACACTGAAGCTTTCTTT. Its translation: CASSDRLNTEAFF. Using reference TRBV5-1 and TRBJ1-1 for the parts outside the CDR3, the full variable domain is KAGVTQTPRYLIKTRGQQVTLSCSPISGHRSVSWYQQTPGQGLQFLFEYFSETQRNKGNFPGRFSGRQFSNSRSEMNVSTLELGDSALYLCASSDRLNTEAFFGQGTRLTVV.

The chain joins TRBV9 to TRBJ1-1; D possibly corresponds to TRBD1 (6 bases). The CDR3 contains 13 residues. The germline gives CDR1 SGDLS, CDR2 YYNGEE. V was shortened by 4 bases and J by 1 base, with 8 bases between the two germline ends. CDR3 in DNA: TGTGCCAGCAGCTTGGGACAGAACACTGAAGCTTTCTTT. Amino acid sequence: CASSLGQNTEAFF.

This clone has only one observation. The rearrangement joins TRBV19 to TRBJ1-5; D gene unclear. The ends were cut back, 5 bases at V and 3 bases at J, with 5 bases in the middle. Germline values: CDR1 LNHDA, CDR2 SQIVND (reference sequence). This CDR3 spans 12 amino acids. The CDR3 reads CASSPLNQPQHF. The CDR3 DNA follows: TGTGCCAGTAGTCCTCTCAATCAGCCCCAGCATTTT.

The gene calls are TRBV11-2 and TRBJ2-2, with 7 nucleotides matching TRBD2. Per the germline V gene, CDR1 is SGHAT and CDR2 is FQNNGV. The trim removed 4 bases at V and 5 bases at J, leaving 7 bases unmatched. The CDR3 sequence is 15 residues long. CDR3 nucleotide sequence: TGTGCCAGCAGCTCCGGACTAGTAAGGACCGGGGAGCTGTTTTTT. Translated: CASSSGLVRTGELFF. The full variable domain, its missing parts supplied by reference TRBV11-2 and TRBJ2-2, is EAGVAQSPRYKIIEKRQSVAFWCNPISGHATLYWYQQILGQGPKLLIQFQNNGVVDDSQLPKDRFSAERLKGVDSTLKIQPAKLEDSAVYLCASSSGLVRTGELFFGEGSRLTVL.

The rearrangement uses TRBV6-6 and TRBJ2-1, with TRBD1 as a possible D gene (5 bases). The CDR3 loop spans 16 amino acids. Trimming removed 2 bases at V and 3 bases at J, with 14 bases between. Germline CDR1 MNHNY, CDR2 SVGAGI (reference sequence). CDR3 in DNA: TGTGCCAGCAGTTACAAGGGAACAGGCGTCTACAATGAGCAGTTCTTC. This sequence encodes CASSYKGTGVYNEQFF.

This chain joins TRBV6-5 and TRBJ1-5, with 10 bases aligning to TRBD1. There are 15 residues in the CDR3. Germline CDR1 is MNHEY and CDR2 is SVGAGI. Germline trimming cut 4 bases from V and 2 bases from J; bases unmatched to any gene: 2. CDR3 in amino acids: CASSSTGGGNQPQHF. The DNA for the CDR3 is TGTGCCAGCAGTTCGACAGGGGGCGGCAATCAGCCCCAGCATTTT.

The chain uses TRBV15 and TRBJ1-2; TRBD1 matches 9 bases. The trim removed 2 bases at V and 5 bases at J, leaving 3 bases unmatched. CDR1 and CDR2 from the germline V gene are LNHNV and YYDKDF (reference sequence). CDR3 length equals 14 residues. This chain's CDR3 is CATSRPTGGYGYTF. The DNA of the CDR3 is TGTGCCACCAGCAGACCGACAGGGGGGTATGGCTACACCTTC.

The J gene is TRBJ2-2, the V gene TRBV9; 11 bases match TRBD2. J gave up 2 bases and V 2 bases, and 2 bases lay outside the gene matches. The germline gives CDR1 SGDLS, CDR2 YYNGEE. The CDR3 covers 16 residues. CDR3 loop: CASSVGTSGNTGELFF. As DNA, the CDR3 is TGTGCCAGCAGCGTCGGGACTAGCGGAAACACCGGGGAGCTGTTTTTT.

This clone was seen once. The rearrangement links TRBV18 to TRBJ1-1; weak D call: TRBD1 (5 bases). Trimming shortened V by 4 bases and J by 3 bases, and 12 bases separated the two germline ends. The CDR3 covers 14 residues. Germline V gene lookup returns CDR1 KGHSH and CDR2 LQKENI. The CDR3 sequence is CASSRGTADTEAFF. In nucleotides, the CDR3 is TGTGCCAGCTCACGCGGGACCGCCGACACTGAAGCTTTCTTT.

The J gene is TRBJ2-7, the V gene TRBV5-1; weak D call: TRBD2 (7 bases). V was pared by 0 bases and J by 6 bases, with 22 bases between. The germline V gene has CDR1 SGHRS and CDR2 YFSETQ. The CDR3 consists of 17 residues. CDR3 amino acids: CASSLATMMGGQIEQYF. The CDR3 DNA reads TGCGCCAGCAGCTTGGCCACTATGATGGGGGGGCAAATCGAGCAGTACTTC.

V usage is TRBV6-5 and J usage is TRBJ2-1; D possibly corresponds to TRBD1 (6 bases). CDR3 length equals 15 residues. Germline loops: CDR1 MNHEY, CDR2 SVGAGI. The V gene lost 4 bases and the J gene lost 0 bases, with 10 bases spanning the gap. The CDR3 sequence is CASSSTGFSYNEQFF. In DNA, the CDR3 is TGTGCCAGCAGTTCTACAGGGTTCTCCTACAATGAGCAGTTCTTC.